The clone carrying this TCR beta chain was observed many times. Its antigen is not identified. The read finishes 3 residues shy of the CDR3 end, and the germline J gene is used to complete it. Sequencing input was equivalent genomic DNA from CVID and controls. Data came from immunoSEQ multiplex PCR; TCRdb stores just in-frame clones and leaves some out. The sample includes about 81,000 clones, none of them occurring once. This entry is derived from a study of T cell clonality in common variable immunodeficiency. Study-level findings and limits: Compared with healthy controls, CVID subjects showed increased TCRbeta clonality, mostly in about a third. Fewer TCRbeta clones were shared among CVID subjects than controls.

Trimming removed 5 bases at V and 2 bases at J, with 22 bases between. Germline assignment: CDR1 DFQATT and CDR2 SNEGSKA (reference sequence). The CDR3 length is 16 residues. Most patients and controls had Caucasian heritage. This rearrangement joins TRBV20-1 to TRBJ2-7; possibly TRBD2 for D (5 bases). The receptor's source is a person between 18 and 70 years old in good health. The sequenced sample was peripheral blood mononuclear cells. The DNA read from the CDR3 is TGCAGTGCTTCCTGGCCCCATAGCGAATCGGCCTACGAG. Protein: CSASWPHSESAYE. The full CDR3 protein is CSASWPHSESAYEQYF.